Listed below are T cell receptor beta chains from one sample, sequenced in a study of radiotherapy plus CTLA-4 blockade in lung cancer. Using immunoSEQ multiplex PCR, the repertoire was profiled, and TCRdb retains in-frame clones only, with some absent. The table records some 70,000 clones, around three quarters of them present only once. The sequences come from peripheral blood, collected from a patient treated with radiotherapy plus ipilimumab. All receptors derive from a human donor with non-small cell lung cancer who had a complete response to radiotherapy plus ipilimumab. The CDR3 runs from the conserved cysteine through the conserved F or W. The D gene is left open where the match is weak. Only some rows state a clone size, as once, few, many or a class for expanded clones.

>TRBV18|-|TRBJ2-3|14|-
TGTGCCAGCTCGCCTAGGACAGGCACAGATACGCAGTATTTT
CASSPRTGTDTQYF
>TRBV5-1|-|TRBJ1-1|14|-
TGCGCCAGCAGTTTCCCTGACAAGAACACTGAAGCTTTCTTT
CASSFPDKNTEAFF
>TRBV5-4|TRBD1|TRBJ1-2|15|-
TGTGCCAGCAGCGGGGGACAGGGGGTTTACTATGGCTACACCTTC
CASSGGQGVYYGYTF
>TRBV19|TRBD1|TRBJ1-1|17|-
TGTGCCAGTAGGGGCGACAGGGGAAGGAGTTTGGACACTGAAGCTTTCTTT
CASRGDRGRSLDTEAFF
>TRBV7-2|-|TRBJ2-1|14|few
TGTGCCAGCAGCTTAGCCACTCCAGCGGATGAGCAGTTCTTC
CASSLATPADEQFF
>TRBV11-2|-|TRBJ2-1|14|-
TGTGCCAGCAGCTTAATTAACCCTTACAATGAGCAGTTCTTC
CASSLINPYNEQFF
>TRBV5-8|TRBD1|TRBJ1-2|14|-
TGTGCCAGCAGCATACGGACAGGTTTCTATGGCTACACCTTC
CASSIRTGFYGYTF
>TRBV7-2|-|TRBJ1-5|15|once
TGTGCCAGCAGCTTACGTAGGGAGGGAGATCAGCCCCAGCATTTT
CASSLRREGDQPQHF
>TRBV11-2|TRBD1|TRBJ1-2|14|-
TGTGCCAGCAGCTTAGAGCAGGGGGCCGGGGGCTACACCTTC
CASSLEQGAGGYTF
>TRBV5-6|-|TRBJ2-7|13|-
TGTGCCAGCAGCGATTCCATTTCCTACGAGCAGTACTTC
CASSDSISYEQYF
>TRBV11-3|TRBD1|TRBJ2-2|14|-
TGTGCCAGCAGCTCCGGGACAGACACCGGGGAGCTGTTTTTT
CASSSGTDTGELFF
>TRBV7-2|TRBD1|TRBJ1-2|16|-
TGTGCCAGCAGCCCGGCCGGGACAGGGAGAAACTATGGCTACACCTTC
CASSPAGTGRNYGYTF
>TRBV10-2|-|TRBJ1-2|15|-
TGCGCCAGCAGGAGCACTTCGGTGGCTAACTATGGCTACACCTTC
CASRSTSVANYGYTF
>TRBV27|-|TRBJ2-2|12|few
TGTGCCAGCAGTAAGGGCACCGGGGAGCTGTTTTTT
CASSKGTGELFF
>TRBV2|TRBD2|TRBJ2-5|14|once
TGTGCCCGCCCGGGGGGAGCGTTCCAAGAGACCCAGTACTTC
CARPGGAFQETQYF
>TRBV28|TRBD1|TRBJ1-2|15|-
TGTGCCAGCACCCCAGGACAGGGAGGTTACTATGGCTACACCTTC
CASTPGQGGYYGYTF
>TRBV29-1|-|TRBJ1-1|13|few
TGCAGCGTTGAAGTGGGGCGGTACACTGAAGCTTTCTTT
CSVEVGRYTEAFF
>TRBV12-2|-|TRBJ1-2|14|-
TGTGCAAGTCGCTTTACCCTGGAGGGCTATGGCTACACCTTC
CASRFTLEGYGYTF
>TRBV15|TRBD1|TRBJ1-1|17|-
TGTGCCACCAGCAGAACTTCACACAGGGGGCTGGGCACTGAAGCTTTCTTT
CATSRTSHRGLGTEAFF
>TRBV4-1|TRBD2|TRBJ2-5|14|-
TGCGCCAGCAGCCGCGGCGCGGGAGAAGAGACCCAGTACTTC
CASSRGAGEETQYF
>TRBV28|-|TRBJ2-7|14|-
TGTGCCAGCTTTCTATCCCGCGGGTCCTACGAGCAGTACTTC
CASFLSRGSYEQYF
>TRBV6-5|-|TRBJ2-4|13|once
TGTGCCAGCAGTGCGGGATACGGAAACATTCAGTACTTC
CASSAGYGNIQYF
>TRBV5-1|-|TRBJ2-1|11|-
TGCGCCAGCAGCTTGGTTGATGAGCAGTTCTTC
CASSLVDEQFF
>TRBV9|-|TRBJ2-1|15|-
TGTGCCAGCAGCGTAGAAGGGAGTAGGGTCAATGAGCAGTTCTTC
CASSVEGSRVNEQFF
>TRBV10-3|TRBD2|TRBJ2-7|15|-
TGTGCCATCAGTGAAGGGCGGGGGGCCCTTACAGAGCAGTACTTC
CAISEGRGALTEQYF
>TRBV7-9|-|TRBJ2-3|14|few
TGTGCCAGCAGCTTCAACAGCCCGACAGATACGCAGTATTTT
CASSFNSPTDTQYF
>TRBV9|TRBD1|TRBJ2-3|16|-
TGTGCCAGCAGCGTAGGTAAAGGGGGCGTGGCAGATACGCAGTATTTT
CASSVGKGGVADTQYF
>TRBV27|-|TRBJ2-3|13|-
TGTGCCAGCAGTCCACCCGGGGTAGATACGCAGTATTTT
CASSPPGVDTQYF
>TRBV5-5|-|TRBJ2-1|16|few
TGTGCCAGCAGCGCCTTCTCGGGTATCCGGGCAAATGAGCAGTTCTTC
CASSAFSGIRANEQFF
>TRBV4-3|TRBD2|TRBJ2-1|19|-
TGCGCCAGCAGCCAAGATTCCCACCGGACTAGCGGGATCTACAATGAGCAGTTCTTC
CASSQDSHRTSGIYNEQFF
>TRBV7-7|TRBD2|TRBJ2-5|16|-
TGTGCTAGCAGCTTAGCGGGGCGGTTCCAACAAGAGACCCAGTACTTC
CASSLAGRFQQETQYF
>TRBV7-2|-|TRBJ1-2|15|-
TGTGCCAGCAGCCCCCGTCGGGCAGGCGGCTATGGCTACACCTTC
CASSPRRAGGYGYTF
>TRBV11-3|-|TRBJ1-4|11|-
TGTGCCAGCAGCACCCGTGGGGAACTGTTTTTT
CASSTRGELFF
>TRBV28|-|TRBJ1-2|15|few
TGTGCCAGTGGATTTGGGACCGCGGGGGGAAATGGCTACACCTTC
CASGFGTAGGNGYTF
>TRBV10-2|-|TRBJ1-6|15|-
TGCGCCAGCAGGGCTGGGACGGCTAATAATTCACCCCTCCACTTT
CASRAGTANNSPLHF
>TRBV7-9|TRBD1|TRBJ1-2|13|-
TGTGCCAGCAGCTCCGGACAGGGGTCAGGCTACACCTTC
CASSSGQGSGYTF
>TRBV25-1|TRBD1|TRBJ1-2|14|once
TGTGCCAGTGGTAAGGTTGGGACAGCAAATGGCTACACCTTC
CASGKVGTANGYTF
>TRBV30|TRBD1|TRBJ1-2|15|-
TGTGCCTGGAGTCCCCCGGGACAGGGGGCGTATGGCTACACCTTC
CAWSPPGQGAYGYTF
>TRBV5-5|-|TRBJ1-5|16|-
TGTGCCAGCAGCTTGGAAGGGGGATGGAGCAATCAGCCCCAGCATTTT
CASSLEGGWSNQPQHF
>TRBV7-2|-|TRBJ2-3|11|-
TGTGCCAGCACTAGCGTAGATACGCAGTATTTT
CASTSVDTQYF
>TRBV9|-|TRBJ2-2|15|-
TGTGCCAGCAGCGTAGGGATAGAGAACACCGGGGAGCTGTTTTTT
CASSVGIENTGELFF
>TRBV12-5|-|TRBJ2-7|16|-
TGTGCTAGTGGTCCTACAGGGTCCTGGAAGAGCTACGAGCAGTACTTC
CASGPTGSWKSYEQYF
>TRBV7-9|-|TRBJ2-6|16|-
TGTGCCAGCAGCTTAACGGATTCGGCCTTGGCTCCAGTCCTGACTTTC
CASSLTDSALAPVLTF
>TRBV25-1|-|TRBJ1-1|14|few
TGTGCCAGCAGTGGAATGCGGGGTTTCACTGAAGCTTTCTTT
CASSGMRGFTEAFF
>TRBV11-2|-|TRBJ1-5|13|-
TGTGCCAGCAGCCCAGCCGCTAGACAGCCCCAGCATTTT
CASSPAARQPQHF
>TRBV10-3|-|TRBJ2-1|15|-
TGTGCCATCTCCCAGGGGGAGGTAACCTACAATGAGCAGTTCTTC
CAISQGEVTYNEQFF
>TRBV6-5|-|TRBJ2-7|15|-
TGTGCCAGCAGCTTGGACAGAATCTTTTCCTACGAGCAGTACTTC
CASSLDRIFSYEQYF
>TRBV7-2|-|TRBJ2-7|14|-
TGTGCCAGCAGCTTCGGGCAGGGCAGGGGCGAGCAGTACTTC
CASSFGQGRGEQYF